Listed below are T cell receptor beta chains from one sample, sequenced in a study of T cell repertoires in cytomegalovirus infection. These receptors' antigens are unknown. TCRdb recomputed calls from the reads with MiXCR, one row per CDR3 protein. The sample yields around 120,000 distinct CDR3 sequences, roughly 41% seen once. The sample in question was CD8+ T cells from cultured PBMCs, obtained from culture after CMV antigen stimulation. Receptor source: a human donor in good health (CMV status not recorded). Some clones in this sample may be carry-over from other donors' samples. Each CDR3 is given with its conserved first and last residue. D genes are given only for firm matches. Not every row has a clone size; where given, it reads once, few, many or a size class.

clone size: NA; D gene: NA; J gene: TRBJ2-7; V gene: TRBV29-1; CDR3 DNA: TGCAGCGTAGTCGGGGAGAGCTCCTACGAGCAGTACTTC; CDR3 protein: CSVVGESSYEQYF
clone size: NA; D gene: NA; J gene: TRBJ2-3; V gene: TRBV7-2; CDR3 DNA: TGTGCCGGCAGCTTAGATACTAGGAGACCTGGGGATACGCAGTATTTT; CDR3 protein: CAGSLDTRRPGDTQYF
clone size: NA; D gene: NA; J gene: TRBJ2-3; V gene: TRBV20-1; CDR3 DNA: TGCAGTGCTTCTGGACCTGGGACCACAGATACGCAGTATTTT; CDR3 protein: CSASGPGTTDTQYF
clone size: NA; D gene: TRBD1; J gene: TRBJ2-7; V gene: TRBV5-4; CDR3 DNA: TGTGCCAGCAGCTCCGACAGGGACGTCGGCTACGAGCAGTACTTC; CDR3 protein: CASSSDRDVGYEQYF
clone size: NA; D gene: TRBD2; J gene: TRBJ2-1; V gene: TRBV27; CDR3 DNA: TGTGCCAGCACCGTTATACTAGCGGGGGGCCTCAATGAGCAGTTCTTC; CDR3 protein: CASTVILAGGLNEQFF
clone size: NA; D gene: TRBD1; J gene: TRBJ1-2; V gene: TRBV2; CDR3 DNA: TGTGCCAGCATCGGGACAGGGGGTCCGTTCTATGGCTACACCTTC; CDR3 protein: CASIGTGGPFYGYTF
clone size: NA; D gene: TRBD1; J gene: TRBJ1-2; V gene: TRBV6-1; CDR3 DNA: TGTGCCAGCAGGCTCTCCGGACAGGGGGGCTATGGCTACACCTTC; CDR3 protein: CASRLSGQGGYGYTF
clone size: once; D gene: TRBD1; J gene: TRBJ2-2; V gene: TRBV2; CDR3 DNA: TGTGCCAGCAGTGAAGCGGGACAGAGGTTTACCGGGGAGCTGTTTTTT; CDR3 protein: CASSEAGQRFTGELFF
clone size: few; D gene: NA; J gene: TRBJ1-2; V gene: TRBV28; CDR3 DNA: TGTGCCAGCAGTTTACTTACAGGAGCCGTCTATGGCTACACCTTC; CDR3 protein: CASSLLTGAVYGYTF
clone size: few; D gene: NA; J gene: TRBJ1-5; V gene: TRBV12-3/TRBV12-4; CDR3 DNA: TGTGCCAGCAGCCCTCGCGGTGGCAATCAGCCCCAGCATTTT; CDR3 protein: CASSPRGGNQPQHF
clone size: many; D gene: NA; J gene: TRBJ2-7; V gene: TRBV7-2; CDR3 DNA: TGTGCCAGCAGCCCCGACATTCGATACGAGCAGTACTTC; CDR3 protein: CASSPDIRYEQYF
clone size: NA; D gene: NA; J gene: TRBJ1-4; V gene: TRBV20-1; CDR3 DNA: TGCAGTGCTACCCGGGTCCTTACCGCAACTAATGAAAAACTGTTTTTT; CDR3 protein: CSATRVLTATNEKLFF
clone size: NA; D gene: NA; J gene: TRBJ1-2; V gene: TRBV12-3/TRBV12-4; CDR3 DNA: TGTGCCAGCAGTTTAGACAACAGGGTTGCCTATGGCTACACCTTC; CDR3 protein: CASSLDNRVAYGYTF
clone size: few; D gene: NA; J gene: TRBJ1-5; V gene: TRBV6-5; CDR3 DNA: TGTGCCAGCAGAAGGCGCGCCCTAGGGGGTAGCAATCAGCCCCAGCATTTT; CDR3 protein: CASRRRALGGSNQPQHF
clone size: NA; D gene: TRBD1; J gene: TRBJ2-7; V gene: TRBV7-4; CDR3 DNA: TGTGCCAGCAGCCCGACAGGGAACTACTACGAGCAGTACTTC; CDR3 protein: CASSPTGNYYEQYF
clone size: NA; D gene: TRBD1; J gene: TRBJ1-4; V gene: TRBV7-6; CDR3 DNA: TGTGCCAGCAGCGCGCACAGGGGGCTAGAACTGTTTTTT; CDR3 protein: CASSAHRGLELFF
clone size: NA; D gene: TRBD1; J gene: TRBJ1-5; V gene: TRBV7-6; CDR3 DNA: TGTGCCAGCGGACAGGGGAACAATCAGCCCCAGCATTTT; CDR3 protein: CASGQGNNQPQHF
clone size: NA; D gene: NA; J gene: TRBJ1-1; V gene: TRBV14; CDR3 DNA: TGTGCCAGCAGCCAAGGTGTCCGGGGAAGGAACACTGAAGCTTTCTTT; CDR3 protein: CASSQGVRGRNTEAFF
clone size: few; D gene: TRBD2; J gene: TRBJ2-3; V gene: TRBV7-6; CDR3 DNA: TGTGCCAGCAGCTTAGAACGGGGACTAGCGACGACAGATACGCAGTATTTT; CDR3 protein: CASSLERGLATTDTQYF
clone size: NA; D gene: NA; J gene: TRBJ1-1; V gene: TRBV28; CDR3 DNA: TGTGCCAGCAGTTGGGCAGGGTCGCTCACTGAAGCTTTCTTT; CDR3 protein: CASSWAGSLTEAFF
clone size: once; D gene: TRBD2; J gene: TRBJ2-1; V gene: TRBV19; CDR3 DNA: TGTGCCAGTAGTCGTGCACTAGCGGGGGGCAATGAGCAGTTCTTC; CDR3 protein: CASSRALAGGNEQFF
clone size: few; D gene: NA; J gene: TRBJ1-1; V gene: TRBV7-6; CDR3 DNA: TGTGCCAGCAGCTTAACGATGAACACTGAAGCTTTCTTT; CDR3 protein: CASSLTMNTEAFF
clone size: once; D gene: TRBD1; J gene: TRBJ1-4; V gene: TRBV12-3/TRBV12-4; CDR3 DNA: TGTGCCAGCAGTTTGGACAGGGTTGATGAAAAACTGTTTTTT; CDR3 protein: CASSLDRVDEKLFF
clone size: NA; D gene: NA; J gene: TRBJ1-5; V gene: TRBV4-2; CDR3 DNA: TGTGCCAGCAGCCAAGAGGAAAATAGCAATCAGCCCCAGCATTTT; CDR3 protein: CASSQEENSNQPQHF
clone size: NA; D gene: NA; J gene: TRBJ1-5; V gene: TRBV7-9; CDR3 DNA: TGTGCCAGCAGCTTTTCGGGGTTTGGGCAGCCCCAGCATTTT; CDR3 protein: CASSFSGFGQPQHF
clone size: once; D gene: TRBD2; J gene: TRBJ2-5; V gene: TRBV4-1; CDR3 DNA: TGCGCCAGCAGCCTAGGACTAGCGAAAGAGACCCAGTACTTC; CDR3 protein: CASSLGLAKETQYF
clone size: few; D gene: TRBD1; J gene: TRBJ1-5; V gene: TRBV7-9; CDR3 DNA: TGTGCCAGCAGCCCTCCCGGGACAGGACAGCCCCAGCATTTT; CDR3 protein: CASSPPGTGQPQHF
clone size: few; D gene: TRBD1; J gene: TRBJ2-7; V gene: TRBV19; CDR3 DNA: TGTGCCAGTAGTTTCGGGACAGGGAACTCCTACGAGCAGTACTTC; CDR3 protein: CASSFGTGNSYEQYF
clone size: few; D gene: NA; J gene: TRBJ2-2; V gene: TRBV11-1; CDR3 DNA: TGTGCCAGCAGCGCCACAGGGACCACCGGGGAGCTGTTTTTT; CDR3 protein: CASSATGTTGELFF
clone size: NA; D gene: NA; J gene: TRBJ1-1; V gene: TRBV7-3; CDR3 DNA: TGTGCCAGCAGCTTAATGGGTGCGAACACTGAAGCTTTCTTT; CDR3 protein: CASSLMGANTEAFF
clone size: NA; D gene: NA; J gene: TRBJ2-5; V gene: TRBV6-6; CDR3 DNA: TGTGCCAGCAGTTTTGGGGGCGGAAAGCAAGAGACCCAGTACTTC; CDR3 protein: CASSFGGGKQETQYF
clone size: few; D gene: NA; J gene: TRBJ1-5; V gene: TRBV5-6; CDR3 DNA: TGTGCCAGCAGCTTGGGGCAGTATAGCAATCAGCCCCAGCATTTT; CDR3 protein: CASSLGQYSNQPQHF
clone size: NA; D gene: NA; J gene: TRBJ1-5; V gene: TRBV7-4; CDR3 DNA: TGTGCCAGCAGCCCCGACGGTAATCAGCCCCAGCATTTT; CDR3 protein: CASSPDGNQPQHF
clone size: NA; D gene: NA; J gene: TRBJ1-5; V gene: TRBV19; CDR3 DNA: TGTGCCAGTACCCAAGGGCAGGGAAATCAGCCCCAGCATTTT; CDR3 protein: CASTQGQGNQPQHF
clone size: NA; D gene: NA; J gene: TRBJ2-7; V gene: TRBV6-5; CDR3 DNA: TGTGCCAGCAGTAATCCTGGGCAGGGCGACTACGAGCAGTACTTC; CDR3 protein: CASSNPGQGDYEQYF
clone size: NA; D gene: NA; J gene: TRBJ2-2; V gene: TRBV7-8; CDR3 DNA: TGTGCCTGGCCAGGATTATCAGCCGGGGAGCTGTTTTTT; CDR3 protein: CAWPGLSAGELFF
clone size: few; D gene: NA; J gene: TRBJ2-1; V gene: TRBV6-1; CDR3 DNA: TGTGCCAGCAGTGAACTCTCGCAGGCGGGGTACAATGAGCAGTTCTTC; CDR3 protein: CASSELSQAGYNEQFF
clone size: NA; D gene: TRBD1; J gene: TRBJ2-1; V gene: TRBV7-6; CDR3 DNA: TGTGCCAGCAGCTTAGGGACAGGGAACCCGCAGGAGCAGTTCTTC; CDR3 protein: CASSLGTGNPQEQFF
clone size: few; D gene: TRBD2; J gene: TRBJ2-1; V gene: TRBV11-1; CDR3 DNA: TGTGCCAGCAGCTTGACTAGCGGGGTCGACAATGAGCAGTTCTTC; CDR3 protein: CASSLTSGVDNEQFF
clone size: few; D gene: TRBD2; J gene: TRBJ2-3; V gene: TRBV2; CDR3 DNA: TGTGCCAGCAGTGAGTGGGATAGCGGGGGAACTAGCACAGATACGCAGTATTTT; CDR3 protein: CASSEWDSGGTSTDTQYF
clone size: NA; D gene: TRBD2; J gene: TRBJ2-2; V gene: TRBV12-3/TRBV12-4; CDR3 DNA: TGTGCCAGCAGCGGTAGCGGGGGGTACACCGGGGAGCTGTTTTTT; CDR3 protein: CASSGSGGYTGELFF
clone size: NA; D gene: TRBD2; J gene: TRBJ2-3; V gene: TRBV7-9; CDR3 DNA: TGTGCCAGCAGCTTAGGGGTCGGCGGGGGGAAGGATACGCAGTATTTT; CDR3 protein: CASSLGVGGGKDTQYF
clone size: NA; D gene: NA; J gene: TRBJ2-2; V gene: TRBV6-1; CDR3 DNA: TGTGCCAGCAGTCTTAGGACCGCGAACACCGGGGAGCTGTTTTTT; CDR3 protein: CASSLRTANTGELFF
clone size: once; D gene: NA; J gene: TRBJ2-7; V gene: TRBV4-1; CDR3 DNA: TGCGCCAGCGCCGAGACGGATGCCTACGAGCAGTACTTC; CDR3 protein: CASAETDAYEQYF
clone size: NA; D gene: NA; J gene: TRBJ2-5; V gene: TRBV25-1; CDR3 DNA: TGTGCCGTAAATGGGGGGCGAGAGACCCAGTACTTC; CDR3 protein: CAVNGGRETQYF
clone size: NA; D gene: TRBD1; J gene: TRBJ1-1; V gene: TRBV5-1; CDR3 DNA: TGCGCCAGCAGCTTGGTGGCAGGGGGCACTGAAGCTTTCTTT; CDR3 protein: CASSLVAGGTEAFF
clone size: NA; D gene: TRBD1; J gene: TRBJ1-1; V gene: TRBV10-3; CDR3 DNA: TGTGCCATCGGGACAGTGAACACTGAAGCTTTCTTT; CDR3 protein: CAIGTVNTEAFF
clone size: NA; D gene: NA; J gene: TRBJ2-7; V gene: TRBV7-9; CDR3 DNA: TGTGCCAGCAGCTTAAGGATGGGGGCAATATCTACGGGGCAGTACTTC; CDR3 protein: CASSLRMGAISTGQYF
clone size: NA; D gene: TRBD2; J gene: TRBJ2-3; V gene: TRBV7-9; CDR3 DNA: TGTGCCAGCAGCCGACTAGCGGATCCAGATACGCAGTATTTT; CDR3 protein: CASSRLADPDTQYF
clone size: few; D gene: NA; J gene: TRBJ2-2; V gene: TRBV6-2/TRBV6-3; CDR3 DNA: TGTGCCAGCAGTCAGACAGAGTACACCGGGGAGCTGTTTTTT; CDR3 protein: CASSQTEYTGELFF
clone size: few; D gene: NA; J gene: TRBJ2-2; V gene: TRBV7-6; CDR3 DNA: TGTGCCAGCAGCCCGGAGGCAGGCAACACCGGGGAGCTGTTTTTT; CDR3 protein: CASSPEAGNTGELFF